A selection of T cell receptor beta chains follows, all from one sample in a study of shared clonotypes between healthy human individuals. Repertoires were generated with immunoSEQ multiplex PCR, while TCRdb's copy carries only in-frame clones and drops some. The sample has some 1.5 million clones; roughly 96% are singletons. The sequenced sample was naive CD4+ T cells sorted from blood. These receptors originate from a young man in good health. Both conserved end residues are part of each CDR3. The D gene is left open where the match is weak. Rows give clone size only sometimes, using once, few, many, or a class for an expanded clone.

clone_size: once
j_call: TRBJ1-5
v_call: TRBV29-1
d_call: TRBD1
cdr3_length: 16
cdr3_nt: TGCAGCGTTGAAGCCGACAGGGAACCTCGGGATCAGCCCCAGCATTTT
cdr3_aa: CSVEADREPRDQPQHF

clone_size: -
j_call: TRBJ1-2
v_call: TRBV14
d_call: -
cdr3_length: 14
cdr3_nt: TGTGCCAGCAGCCAAGATTTAGGCAACTATGGCTACACCTTC
cdr3_aa: CASSQDLGNYGYTF

clone_size: -
j_call: TRBJ2-4
v_call: TRBV5-4
d_call: -
cdr3_length: 15
cdr3_nt: TGTGCCAGCAGCTCCGGGACGCAGGCCAAAAACATTCAGTACTTC
cdr3_aa: CASSSGTQAKNIQYF

clone_size: -
j_call: TRBJ2-1
v_call: TRBV2
d_call: -
cdr3_length: 13
cdr3_nt: TGTGCCAGCAGTGACCTCCCAGCAAAAGGTGCGTTCTTC
cdr3_aa: CASSDLPAKGAFF

clone_size: -
j_call: TRBJ2-1
v_call: TRBV4-2
d_call: -
cdr3_length: 18
cdr3_nt: TGTGCCAGCAGCCAAATAAATTCGTTCCGGGGAGGTTACAATGAGCAGTTCTTC
cdr3_aa: CASSQINSFRGGYNEQFF

clone_size: -
j_call: TRBJ2-7
v_call: TRBV7-2
d_call: TRBD1
cdr3_length: 16
cdr3_nt: TGTGCCAGCAGCTTAGAAGGGACAGGGGAAAGCTACGAGCAGTACTTC
cdr3_aa: CASSLEGTGESYEQYF

clone_size: -
j_call: TRBJ2-2
v_call: TRBV10-3
d_call: -
cdr3_length: 15
cdr3_nt: TGTGCCATCAGTGAGACAGGACCGAACACCGGGGAGCTGTTTTTT
cdr3_aa: CAISETGPNTGELFF

clone_size: -
j_call: TRBJ1-2
v_call: TRBV10-2
d_call: TRBD1
cdr3_length: 12
cdr3_nt: TGCGCCAGCAGCCGGGACAGGAATGGCTACACCTTC
cdr3_aa: CASSRDRNGYTF

clone_size: -
j_call: TRBJ1-2
v_call: TRBV5-1
d_call: -
cdr3_length: 13
cdr3_nt: TGCGCCAGCAGCTTCCAGACAGATTATGGCTACACCTTC
cdr3_aa: CASSFQTDYGYTF

clone_size: -
j_call: TRBJ2-7
v_call: TRBV7-9
d_call: TRBD1
cdr3_length: 14
cdr3_nt: TGTGCCAGCAGCCAGGACAGGGGGCTTTACGAGCAGTACTTC
cdr3_aa: CASSQDRGLYEQYF

clone_size: once
j_call: TRBJ2-1
v_call: TRBV6-1
d_call: -
cdr3_length: 14
cdr3_nt: TGTGCCAGCAGTAAAGGGAACTCCTACAATGAGCAGTTCTTC
cdr3_aa: CASSKGNSYNEQFF

clone_size: -
j_call: TRBJ2-3
v_call: TRBV5-1
d_call: -
cdr3_length: 14
cdr3_nt: TGCGCCAGCAGCTTCCAGGGAGCCGCGGATACGCAGTATTTT
cdr3_aa: CASSFQGAADTQYF

clone_size: -
j_call: TRBJ1-1
v_call: TRBV5-1
d_call: -
cdr3_length: 13
cdr3_nt: TGCGCCAGCACGATGGAGGGGGACACTGAAGCTTTCTTT
cdr3_aa: CASTMEGDTEAFF

clone_size: -
j_call: TRBJ2-7
v_call: TRBV21-1
d_call: -
cdr3_length: 14
cdr3_nt: TGTGCCAGCAGCTCGCGCCGGTGTAACTACGAGCAGTACTTC
cdr3_aa: CASSSRRCNYEQYF

clone_size: once
j_call: TRBJ2-5
v_call: TRBV5-5
d_call: -
cdr3_length: 12
cdr3_nt: TGTGCCAGCAGCTTTCTCGGAGAGACCCAGTACTTC
cdr3_aa: CASSFLGETQYF

clone_size: -
j_call: TRBJ2-7
v_call: TRBV18
d_call: -
cdr3_length: 14
cdr3_nt: TGTGCCAGCTCACCCTCAAGAGGGGCTCACGAGCAGTACTTC
cdr3_aa: CASSPSRGAHEQYF

clone_size: -
j_call: TRBJ2-7
v_call: TRBV10-3
d_call: -
cdr3_length: 14
cdr3_nt: TGTGCCATCAGTCCCCTCGGGCAGGACTACGAGCAGTACTTC
cdr3_aa: CAISPLGQDYEQYF

clone_size: -
j_call: TRBJ2-1
v_call: TRBV6-5
d_call: -
cdr3_length: 15
cdr3_nt: TGTGCCAGCAGTTACCCGGACGCCGGGGCGGCTGAGCAGTTCTTC
cdr3_aa: CASSYPDAGAAEQFF

clone_size: -
j_call: TRBJ2-7
v_call: TRBV7-9
d_call: TRBD1
cdr3_length: 17
cdr3_nt: TGTGCCAGCAGCATGACCCTCGGGACAGGGGCCCACTACGAGCAGTACTTC
cdr3_aa: CASSMTLGTGAHYEQYF

clone_size: -
j_call: TRBJ2-3
v_call: TRBV7-9
d_call: -
cdr3_length: 18
cdr3_nt: TGTGCCAGCAGCTTTAAATTCAGTTTACTCAGGCGCCCAGATACGCAGTATTTT
cdr3_aa: CASSFKFSLLRRPDTQYF

clone_size: -
j_call: TRBJ2-1
v_call: TRBV29-1
d_call: TRBD2
cdr3_length: 14
cdr3_nt: TGCAGCGTTTCGCGGGGCGGGGGTATCAATGAGCAGTTCTTC
cdr3_aa: CSVSRGGGINEQFF

clone_size: -
j_call: TRBJ1-1
v_call: TRBV18
d_call: -
cdr3_length: 12
cdr3_nt: TGTGCCAGCTCAATAGCAGGGACTGAAGCTTTCTTT
cdr3_aa: CASSIAGTEAFF

clone_size: -
j_call: TRBJ1-3
v_call: TRBV20-1
d_call: -
cdr3_length: 11
cdr3_nt: TGCAGTGCTAGGTTTGGAAACACCATATATTTT
cdr3_aa: CSARFGNTIYF

clone_size: -
j_call: TRBJ2-7
v_call: TRBV6-5
d_call: -
cdr3_length: 12
cdr3_nt: TGTGCCAGCAGTTTGGTCCGGGGCGAGCAGTACTTC
cdr3_aa: CASSLVRGEQYF

clone_size: -
j_call: TRBJ2-2
v_call: TRBV29-1
d_call: -
cdr3_length: 12
cdr3_nt: TGCAGCGCTCGGTACGGGACCGGGGAGCTGTTTTTT
cdr3_aa: CSARYGTGELFF

clone_size: -
j_call: TRBJ2-2
v_call: TRBV7-3
d_call: TRBD2
cdr3_length: 18
cdr3_nt: TGTGCCAGCAGCTTAATGGGACTATCCTCTGCGAACACCGGGGAGCTGTTTTTT
cdr3_aa: CASSLMGLSSANTGELFF

clone_size: -
j_call: TRBJ2-5
v_call: TRBV19
d_call: -
cdr3_length: 13
cdr3_nt: TGTGCCAGCGGCATGGGATGGCAAGAGACCCAGTACTTC
cdr3_aa: CASGMGWQETQYF

clone_size: -
j_call: TRBJ2-6
v_call: TRBV19
d_call: TRBD1
cdr3_length: 13
cdr3_nt: TGTGCCACCGGGACAGCTGGGGCCAACGTCCTGACTTTC
cdr3_aa: CATGTAGANVLTF

clone_size: -
j_call: TRBJ1-5
v_call: TRBV9
d_call: -
cdr3_length: 14
cdr3_nt: TGTGCCAGCAGCCCCTCAGCGGGGTGGGAGCCCCAGCATTTT
cdr3_aa: CASSPSAGWEPQHF

clone_size: -
j_call: TRBJ2-2
v_call: TRBV7-2
d_call: -
cdr3_length: 16
cdr3_nt: TGTGCCAGCAGCTTAAATGCTAGAGGGAACACCGGGGAGCTGTTTTTT
cdr3_aa: CASSLNARGNTGELFF

clone_size: -
j_call: TRBJ2-5
v_call: TRBV29-1
d_call: -
cdr3_length: 12
cdr3_nt: TGCAGCGGTGGCCGGGACCAAGAGACCCAGTACTTC
cdr3_aa: CSGGRDQETQYF

clone_size: -
j_call: TRBJ2-5
v_call: TRBV9
d_call: TRBD1
cdr3_length: 18
cdr3_nt: TGTGCCAGCAGCGTAAAAGGAGTTGGACAGGGCCTTCAAGAGACCCAGTACTTC
cdr3_aa: CASSVKGVGQGLQETQYF

clone_size: once
j_call: TRBJ1-5
v_call: TRBV6-1
d_call: -
cdr3_length: 15
cdr3_nt: TGTGCCAGCAGCCCCGGGGGCAGACGCAATCAGCCCCAGCATTTT
cdr3_aa: CASSPGGRRNQPQHF

clone_size: -
j_call: TRBJ2-7
v_call: TRBV9
d_call: TRBD2
cdr3_length: 16
cdr3_nt: TGTGCCAGCAGCGCGTCGTCGGGACTAGGGGCCTACGAGCAGTACTTC
cdr3_aa: CASSASSGLGAYEQYF

clone_size: -
j_call: TRBJ2-7
v_call: TRBV7-8
d_call: TRBD1
cdr3_length: 15
cdr3_nt: TGTGCCAGCAGCTTACGGGGACAGGGTCTCGACGAGCAGTACTTC
cdr3_aa: CASSLRGQGLDEQYF

clone_size: -
j_call: TRBJ1-5
v_call: TRBV9
d_call: -
cdr3_length: 15
cdr3_nt: TGTGCCAGCAGCGTATCAGGGATTAGCAATCAGCCCCAGCATTTT
cdr3_aa: CASSVSGISNQPQHF

clone_size: -
j_call: TRBJ2-1
v_call: TRBV7-8
d_call: TRBD2
cdr3_length: 16
cdr3_nt: TGTGCCAGCGGGCCCCGAGGGGTAGCGGGGCGCAATGAGCAGTTCTTC
cdr3_aa: CASGPRGVAGRNEQFF

clone_size: -
j_call: TRBJ2-5
v_call: TRBV5-1
d_call: TRBD2
cdr3_length: 15
cdr3_nt: TGCGCCAGCAGCACCGTAGCGGGAGAGGATGAGACCCAGTACTTC
cdr3_aa: CASSTVAGEDETQYF

clone_size: -
j_call: TRBJ1-4
v_call: TRBV14
d_call: -
cdr3_length: 15
cdr3_nt: TGTGCCAGCAGCCAAGAGGCGGCAACTAATGAAAAACTGTTTTTT
cdr3_aa: CASSQEAATNEKLFF

clone_size: -
j_call: TRBJ2-3
v_call: TRBV18
d_call: -
cdr3_length: 17
cdr3_nt: TGTGCCAGCTCACCACCTGCCTCAGGGTTTATTGTAGATACGCAGTATTTT
cdr3_aa: CASSPPASGFIVDTQYF

clone_size: once
j_call: TRBJ2-7
v_call: TRBV20-1
d_call: -
cdr3_length: 11
cdr3_nt: TGCAGTGCTAAGGGACTCTACGAGCAGTACTTC
cdr3_aa: CSAKGLYEQYF

clone_size: once
j_call: TRBJ2-3
v_call: TRBV7-9
d_call: -
cdr3_length: 13
cdr3_nt: TGTGCCAGCAGCCGACCTACAGGGAATACGCAGTATTTT
cdr3_aa: CASSRPTGNTQYF